Detailed here is one T cell receptor beta chain. Which antigen it targets is not known. Per-base quality was not reported, and no clone a single base away is much larger than it. A distance of 13 bases separates the germline ends of V and J, which lose 4 bases and 0 bases respectively. The germline V gene supplies CDR1 SGHRS and CDR2 YFSETQ. The CDR3 goes from the cysteine to the phenylalanine over 15 residues. Of all the DNA, just the CDR3 is kept, 45 bases in frame from base 1. The CDR3 regions of human TCRbeta chains were analyzed by immunosequencing. In the source study's methods: TCRs in the repertoires were compared against a reference library of SARS-CoV-2-specific TCRs that had been generated with the MIRA antigen-specificity platform. Breadth was defined as the fraction of unique TCRs that were SARS-CoV-2-associated. Depth was defined as the fraction of total T cells that were SARS-CoV-2-associated. Each spike-specific TCR was assigned to its reactive spike region and to a CD4 or CD8 class using the MIRA data. Log10-transformed breadth and depth values were compared by one-way ANOVA with Sidak's multiple comparisons tests. The source is immuneACCESS, and TCRdb retained only in-frame sequences with V and J called. Part of the clones is not carried over; for the studies checked, unresolved V genes explain less than half of this, and the remainder is unexplained. That table is the source of V, J and clone size, and D and trimming were worked out from the DNA. Across this sample there are approximately 130,000 clones, with over 75% seen only once. The ten largest clonotypes hold roughly 5.2% of the sample.

This sample is drawn from a study of T cell responses to AZD1222 COVID-19 vaccine listed by TCRdb under 2021. Study-level background: TCR sequencing covered about 230 trial participants: 200 to 220 given two doses of AZD1222 and about 26 given two doses of MenACWY control vaccine. Enrollment into the trials was organized by age into subgroups of 18-55, 56-69 and 70-plus years, and those subgroups contained about 160, 30 and 59 TCR-sequenced participants, respectively. Overall results and qualifications from the work: In the small 56-69-year group, the increase in depth fell short of significance, most likely because of low power. CD4 TCRs associated with the vaccine covered the entire spike protein, and the dominant responses were in regions 160-218 and 743-854. Participants were mostly white British, with more females than males. The authors suggested clonal diversity may have been underestimated. Reportedly, close to half of the unique spike-specific TCRs recognized epitopes lying outside the regions that are mutated in the B.1.351 and B.1.1.7 variants. Only six AZD1222 recipients were SARS-CoV-2 seropositive at baseline, limiting conclusions about previously exposed vaccinees. Because no samples from the day 14 peak response were available, repertoires could be characterized only after the peak T cell response. Spike-specific TCR breadth and depth rose significantly after two AZD1222 doses compared with day 0 and with MenACWY recipients.

The time point label for this specimen denotes: about 28 days (+/-7) after the second vaccine dose. AZD1222 recipients with second doses at about 4 weeks or about 12 weeks were pooled, because spike-specific TCR depth and breadth did not differ between schedules. Vaccinee samples were obtained from the UK trials COV001 and COV002, which included a single-blind randomized controlled phase 2/3 trial of AZD1222 (ChAdOx1 nCoV-19) in healthy adults. For TCRbeta chain sequencing, PBMC samples were collected from trial participants at day 0 and at day 28 after the second dose. Sequencing was performed on peripheral blood, taken 28 days after the second AZD1222 dose. The chain uses TRBV5-1 and TRBJ1-2; no D gene is confidently identified. This receptor was taken from an adult who received the AZD1222 COVID-19 vaccine. The DNA reads as follows: TGCGCCAGCAGCCCGTCCGTAAACCCTAACTATGGCTACACCTTC. Protein translation: CASSPSVNPNYGYTF. Reference TRBV5-1 and TRBJ1-2 proteins supply the regions before and after the CDR3; the full variable domain is: KAGVTQTPRYLIKTRGQQVTLSCSPISGHRSVSWYQQTPGQGLQFLFEYFSETQRNKGNFPGRFSGRQFSNSRSEMNVSTLELGDSALYLCASSPSVNPNYGYTFGSGTRLTVV.